The clone carrying this T cell receptor (beta chain) showed up just once. What it binds is not known. The same CDR3 arises from other DNA sequences in this sample as well. Sequencing was performed with immunoSEQ multiplex PCR; in TCRdb, only in-frame clones are kept and a portion is missing. The sample lists under 600,000 clones, 89% seen once, with about 1.5% in the top ten. The data are from a study of Ad26.COV2.S vaccination and SARS-CoV-2 variants. Trimming removed 1 base from V and 0 bases from J, with 4 bases in between. This CDR3 region has 13 residues. CDR1 is SEHNR, CDR2 FQNEAQ, per germline (reference sequence). Treatment: some 20 received Ad26.COV2.S at low or high dose, single or two shots; 5 received placebo; per-sample allocation not given. All samples were drawn on day 63, counting from the first vaccine or placebo injection. Wuhan-strain SARS-CoV-2 spike was expressed by the Ad26 vector that made up the vaccine.

Study-wide findings and caveats: Substantial breadth in spike-specific CD8+ and CD4+ T cell responses was reportedly seen after vaccination. Using TCR breadth and depth analyses may have led to underestimated total T cell responses. People given the vaccine had a wider spike-specific TCR breadth than placebo recipients did.

The rearrangement joins TRBV7-9 to TRBJ2-7; D uncertain. This sequence originates from a person aged 18-65 years who received the Ad26.COV2.S COVID-19 vaccine or a placebo. This material consisted of peripheral blood, taken in a trial of Ad26.COV2.S vaccine versus placebo. The CDR3 here is CASSLGASYEQYF. The CDR3, as DNA: TGTGCCAGCAGCTTAGGTGCCTCCTACGAGCAGTACTTC.